The 20 T cell receptor beta chains below were found in one sample sequenced in a study of cytomegalovirus exposure and HLA in healthy donors (dated by TCRdb to 2017 to 2019). Libraries were made using the immunoSEQ multiplex PCR assay. For the multiplex PCR, a mixture combining 60 forward primers for TCR Vbeta segments and 13 reverse primers for TCR Jbeta segments was used. TCRdb limited this immuneACCESS table to in-frame rearrangements with V and J called. A share of clones is missing; checked studies link under half to unresolved V genes, and the rest is unexplained. This sample is represented by a few hundred thousand clones; more than 60% of them were singletons. 1.8% of the sample lies in the top ten. Sequencing was carried out using PBMCs. These receptors were collected from a woman aged 25 to 39 in good health and CMV-seronegative.

This clone was observed a handful of times. The chain links TRBV27 to TRBJ1-1, with 8 bases that match TRBD1. The CDR3 totals 17 residues. V was clipped by 5 bases and J by 0 bases; unmatched bases: 11. The germline CDR1 and CDR2 sequences are MNHEY and SMNVEV (reference sequence). The CDR3 nucleotides are TGTGCCAGCAGTGGGGGACAGGCTGCTCTTATGAACACTGAAGCTTTCTTT. Translating it yields CASSGGQAALMNTEAFF.

The chain has TRBV7-8 and TRBJ2-1; D is ambiguous. Germline-derived CDR1 and CDR2 are SGHVS and FQNEAQ. V was cut by 4 bases and J by 0 bases, with 13 bases left in between. The CDR3 covers 16 residues. The CDR3 DNA follows: TGTGCCAGCAGCTACTACTCCTGGAGCTCCTACAATGAGCAGTTCTTC. This codes for CASSYYSWSSYNEQFF.

The sample holds one count of this clone. This chain's CDR3 is CASSTGGLAQYF. The CDR3 DNA reads TGTGCCAGTAGTACAGGGGGGTTGGCGCAGTACTTC. The chain combines TRBV19 with TRBJ2-5; D is possibly TRBD1 (7 bases). V lost 4 bases and J lost 11, with 14 bases in between. The CDR3 sequence is 12 residues long. Germline lookup yields CDR1 LNHDA and CDR2 SQIVND (reference sequence).

The chain has TRBV7-9 and TRBJ1-4; 8 positions agree with TRBD1. CDR1 and CDR2 from the germline V gene are SEHNR and FQNEAQ (reference sequence). CDR3 length: 15 residues. Trimming cost V 1 base and J 8 bases; bases outside gene matches: 6. The CDR3 sequence: CASSLVGQGKEKLFF. CDR3 nucleotides: TGTGCCAGCAGCTTAGTCGGACAGGGAAAGGAAAAACTGTTTTTT. The entire variable domain, with the rest obtained from reference TRBV7-9 and TRBJ1-4, is as follows: DTGVSQNPRHKITKRGQNVTFRCDPISEHNRLYWYRQTLGQGPEFLTYFQNEAQLEKSRLLSDRFSAERPKGSFSTLEIQRTEQGDSAMYLCASSLVGQGKEKLFFGSGTQLSVL.

The chain couples TRBV6-1 to TRBJ1-2; 10 positions agree with TRBD1. V gave up 5 bases and J gave up 7 bases; unmatched junction bases: 7. Germline V lookup: CDR1 MNHNS, CDR2 SASEGT. This CDR3 is 14 amino acids long. The CDR3 loop reads CASSPGTGAGGYTF. The CDR3 nucleotides are TGTGCCAGCAGTCCCGGGACAGGGGCCGGTGGCTACACCTTC.

The V and J genes are TRBV7-2 and TRBJ2-5; D might be TRBD2 (6 bases). V lost 2 bases, J lost 2 bases, and 9 bases lay in between. Germline V lookup: CDR1 SGHTA, CDR2 FQGNSA. The CDR3 length is 14 residues. CDR3 sequence reads: CASSLTSGQETQYF. CDR3 coding DNA: TGTGCCAGCAGCTTAACCAGCGGGCAAGAGACCCAGTACTTC.

The rearrangement joins TRBV2 to TRBJ2-3; perhaps TRBD2 as D (7 bases). The V and J ends lost 1 base and 4 bases respectively, with 12 bases between them. Germline CDR1 SNHLY, CDR2 FYNNEI. The CDR3 contains 15 residues. The CDR3 reads CASSEVGGGADTQYF. CDR3 bases: TGTGCCAGCAGTGAAGTGGGCGGGGGCGCAGATACGCAGTATTTT.

The V gene is TRBV27, the J gene TRBJ1-1, with a possible D match to TRBD1 (5 bases). From germline, CDR1 is MNHEY and CDR2 SMNVEV (reference sequence). V gave up 3 bases and J gave up 4 bases, with 12 bases separating them. The CDR3 consists of 14 residues. As DNA, the CDR3 is TGTGCCAGCAGTTTTTCTGGGGCGAGCACTGAAGCTTTCTTT. It codes for CASSFSGASTEAFF.

The rearrangement uses TRBV9 and TRBJ2-2; no reliable D call. V gave up 0 bases and J gave up 5 bases, with 14 bases separating them. Per the germline V gene, CDR1 is SGDLS and CDR2 is YYNGEE. The CDR3 totals 16 residues. The CDR3 loop is CASSVGSGYETGELFF. CDR3 bases: TGTGCCAGCAGCGTAGGCTCCGGTTACGAAACCGGGGAGCTGTTTTTT. The full variable domain, its missing parts supplied by reference TRBV9 and TRBJ2-2, is DSGVTQTPKHLITATGQRVTLRCSPRSGDLSVYWYQQSLDQGLQFLIQYYNGEERAKGNILERFSAQQFPDLHSELNLSSLELGDSALYFCASSVGSGYETGELFFGEGSRLTVL.

This chain uses TRBV7-8 with TRBJ1-1; D gene uncertain. Germline CDR1 is SGHVS and CDR2 is FQNEAQ. The CDR3 covers 13 residues. V lost 3 bases and J lost 4, with 9 bases in between. The CDR3 sequence: CASSLAVGTEAFF. The CDR3 DNA follows: TGTGCCAGCAGCTTGGCGGTGGGCACTGAAGCTTTCTTT.

This chain connects TRBV19 to TRBJ1-1; TRBD1 matches 9 bases. Trimming removed 4 bases from V and 4 bases from J; junction bases left unmatched: 4. The CDR3 extends over 14 amino acids. Per the germline V gene, CDR1 is LNHDA and CDR2 is SQIVND (reference sequence). Written as DNA, the CDR3 is TGTGCCAGTAGTACGGGACAGGGTACCACTGAAGCTTTCTTT. Its translation: CASSTGQGTTEAFF. Full variable domain (rest looked up from reference TRBV19 and TRBJ1-1): DGGITQSPKYLFRKEGQNVTLSCEQNLNHDAMYWYRQDPGQGLRLIYYSQIVNDFQKGDIAEGYSVSREKKESFPLTVTSAQKNPTAFYLCASSTGQGTTEAFFGQGTRLTVV.

There are a few counts of this clone. The gene calls are TRBV13 and TRBJ2-5; possible D gene TRBD1, 6 bases. This CDR3 is built from 14 residues. Germline lookup yields CDR1 PRHDT and CDR2 FYEKMQ (reference sequence). The V gene lost 6 bases and the J gene lost 3 bases, with 14 bases spanning the gap. The CDR3 coding sequence is TGTGCCAGCAGACAAACAGGGAAAGAAGAGACCCAGTACTTC. Translated: CASRQTGKEETQYF.

This chain uses TRBV20-1 with TRBJ1-4; D unclear. Germline loops: CDR1 DFQATT, CDR2 SNEGSKA (reference sequence). The CDR3 is 11 amino acids. V lost 3 bases and J 5 bases, leaving 4 bases between the germline ends. The CDR3 reads CSASLNEKLFF. The CDR3 DNA reads TGCAGTGCTAGCTTGAATGAAAAACTGTTTTTT.

This clone showed up just a few times. The rearrangement joins TRBV30 to TRBJ1-2, with 7 bases aligning to TRBD1. The CDR3 runs 15 residues. V lost 3 bases to trimming and J lost 8 bases; unmatched junction nucleotides: 15. The V gene's germline CDR1 is GTSNPN and CDR2 SVGIG (reference sequence). CDR3 amino acids: CAWSAQGGYNVGYTF. The CDR3 DNA reads TGTGCCTGGAGCGCCCAAGGGGGCTATAACGTGGGCTACACCTTC.

This chain joins TRBV30 and TRBJ1-1; D remains unclear. The V gene lost 0 bases and the J gene lost 7 bases, with 12 bases spanning the gap. Germline V gene sequence: CDR1 GTSNPN, CDR2 SVGIG (reference sequence). The CDR3 runs to 13 residues. In DNA, the CDR3 is TGTGCCTGGAGTGTACCCGACAAAGATGAAGCTTTCTTT. Amino acid sequence: CAWSVPDKDEAFF.

The chain links TRBV5-5 to TRBJ2-2, with TRBD2 matching 9 bases. The V segment lost 0 bases and the J segment 4 bases; nucleotides outside the gene matches: 4. This CDR3 has 16 amino acids. CDR1 and CDR2 (germline): SGHKS, YYEKEE (reference sequence). CDR3 protein: CASSLEGSGSTGELFF. As DNA, the CDR3 is TGTGCCAGCAGCTTGGAAGGTAGCGGGAGCACCGGGGAGCTGTTTTTT.

V gene TRBV27 combines with J gene TRBJ1-5, with 8 positions matching TRBD1. From germline, CDR1 is MNHEY and CDR2 SMNVEV (reference sequence). Trimming cost V 4 bases and J 6 bases; bases outside gene matches: 11. The CDR3 spans 16 residues. This CDR3 is CASSSGQGGYSQPQHF. CDR3 nucleotides: TGTGCCAGCAGTTCCGGACAGGGAGGATATAGTCAGCCCCAGCATTTT.

In its sample, this clone was seen a few times. The rearrangement links TRBV5-1 to TRBJ2-3; 11 bases line up with TRBD2. The CDR3 is made up of 16 amino acids. The germline gives CDR1 SGHRS, CDR2 YFSETQ. V lost 4 bases to trimming and J lost 3 bases; unmatched junction nucleotides: 7. The CDR3 protein is CASSTASGGRTDTQYF. DNA for the CDR3: TGCGCCAGCAGCACCGCTAGCGGGGGGAGGACAGATACGCAGTATTTT.

This chain links TRBV5-1 with TRBJ2-5; TRBD2 matches 7 bases. V lost 0 bases, J lost 2 bases, and 4 bases stayed unmatched. This CDR3 contains 15 residues. In germline, CDR1 is SGHRS, CDR2 YFSETQ. CDR3 nucleotide sequence: TGCGCCAGCAGCTTGGAAACGGGAGGTCAAGAGACCCAGTACTTC. The encoded protein is CASSLETGGQETQYF.

The CDR3 region has the DNA TGTGCCAGCAGTCCGCGGGGCTATGGCTACACCTTC. This sequence encodes CASSPRGYGYTF. V gene TRBV6-5 combines with J gene TRBJ1-2; D unclear. This CDR3 contains 12 residues. Germline loops: CDR1 MNHEY, CDR2 SVGAGI. V was clipped by 5 bases and J by 4 bases, with 8 bases between them.